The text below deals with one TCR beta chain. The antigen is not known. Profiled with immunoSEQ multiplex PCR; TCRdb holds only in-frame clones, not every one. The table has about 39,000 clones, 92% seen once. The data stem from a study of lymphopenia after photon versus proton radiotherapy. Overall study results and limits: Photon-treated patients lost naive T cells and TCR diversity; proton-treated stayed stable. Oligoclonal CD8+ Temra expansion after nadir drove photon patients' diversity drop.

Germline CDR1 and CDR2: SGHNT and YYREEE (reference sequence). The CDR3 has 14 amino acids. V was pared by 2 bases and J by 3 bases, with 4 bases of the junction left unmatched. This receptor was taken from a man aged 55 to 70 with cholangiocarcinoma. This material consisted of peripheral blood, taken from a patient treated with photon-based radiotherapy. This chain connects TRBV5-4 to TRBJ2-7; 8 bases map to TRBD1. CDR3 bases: TGTGCCAGCAGCTTCGGGACAGGCGTCTACGAGCAGTACTTC. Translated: CASSFGTGVYEQYF.